Listed below are T cell receptor beta chains from one sample, sequenced in a study of control samples from healthy donors and cancer patients. TCRdb's table, derived via immunoSEQ multiplex PCR, lists solely in-frame clones and lacks some. In the table there are around 100,000 clones, around 90% of which are singletons. The specimen was blood. The receptors shown here come from a man under 40 in good health. Each CDR3 is given without its conserved first and last residue. D genes are given only for firm matches.

v_gene	j_gene	d_gene	CDR3aa
TRBV12-3/TRBV12-4	TRBJ2-7	.	ASSSSDAGEQY
TRBV4-1	TRBJ2-3	TRBD2	ASSQDRLGTSVTDTQY
TRBV11-2	TRBJ2-1	.	ASTKGSKEQF
TRBV4-3	TRBJ2-2	TRBD1	ASSPKPSGQTTGELF
TRBV3-1/TRBV3-2	TRBJ2-5	TRBD2	ASSQAGGRETQY
TRBV19	TRBJ2-7	TRBD1	ASSIVPGTGVSGSYEQY
TRBV5-1	TRBJ2-7	TRBD1	ASRSGQDYEQY
TRBV28	TRBJ2-1	.	ASSSPAVDEQF
TRBV7-6	TRBJ1-6	TRBD1	ASSPTGTVNSPLH
TRBV18	TRBJ2-1	.	ASSEQGTSYNEQF
TRBV12-3/TRBV12-4	TRBJ1-5	.	ASSPRQLRH
TRBV30	TRBJ2-3	.	AWRGRPGADTQY
TRBV11-2	TRBJ2-7	.	ASSPGGEQY
TRBV15	TRBJ2-1	.	ATSRGARRGGEQF
TRBV28	TRBJ2-7	.	ASRQPRDQNEQY
TRBV30	TRBJ2-2	TRBD2	AFPYPGTTRSGELF
TRBV6-1	TRBJ2-5	TRBD2	ASSDWFGREGRFKETQY
TRBV3-1/TRBV3-2	TRBJ2-3	TRBD2	ASSQEIAGGATHTRADTQY
TRBV27	TRBJ2-7	TRBD2	ASNEREGRGEQY
TRBV7-3	TRBJ2-3	.	ASSLFGPPDTQY
TRBV5-4	TRBJ2-7	.	ASSLWGAYEQY
TRBV7-2	TRBJ2-7	TRBD1	ASSLAQGQGVYEQY
TRBV4-3	TRBJ2-6	.	ASSPGSGANVLT
TRBV20-1	TRBJ2-5	.	SVPGETQY
TRBV27	TRBJ2-2	.	ASSLWGSGELF
TRBV28	TRBJ1-2	.	ASREGPRFYGYT
TRBV7-2	TRBJ2-7	.	ASSFATFSYEQY
TRBV29-1	TRBJ1-1	.	SVGSRTNTEAF
TRBV2	TRBJ1-2	TRBD1	ASDGRGIGYT
TRBV27	TRBJ2-1	TRBD1	ASSFPLRQGKVSYNEQF
TRBV11-2	TRBJ2-7	TRBD2	ASTTAGGSTYEQY
TRBV18	TRBJ2-1	.	ASSRGAEALSEQF
TRBV27	TRBJ2-6	.	ASSPLGGANVLT
TRBV27	TRBJ1-2	TRBD1	ASSLSPPGTGNGYT
TRBV27	TRBJ2-7	.	ASSLGQKYEQY
TRBV28	TRBJ1-6	TRBD1	ASGSGTGNNSPLH
TRBV5-1	TRBJ2-1	TRBD2	ASSLATAGGNEQF
TRBV12-3/TRBV12-4	TRBJ1-1	.	ASSLGGNTEAF
TRBV12-3/TRBV12-4	TRBJ1-5	.	ASSLVGRQPQH
TRBV6-2/TRBV6-3	TRBJ2-7	.	ASSYKWDYEQY
TRBV19	TRBJ1-1	.	ASSPFSTEAF
TRBV13	TRBJ2-7	.	ASSTRGYEQY
TRBV9	TRBJ2-7	TRBD1	ASSVGSGQSYEQY
TRBV27	TRBJ2-5	TRBD2	ASSYGTRRETQY
TRBV18	TRBJ2-3	TRBD2	ASSGLAGADTQY
TRBV13	TRBJ1-2	.	ASSPGILYYGYT
TRBV5-1	TRBJ1-4	TRBD1	ASSLAYVAGGHEKLF
TRBV20-1	TRBJ2-5	.	SLGTQY
TRBV23-1	TRBJ2-1	TRBD2	ASSQSSSAGGPCILQPPSNEQF
TRBV27	TRBJ2-7	TRBD2	ASEPRAGVGYEQY
TRBV30	TRBJ2-5	TRBD2	AWRTSGGQETQY
TRBV28	TRBJ1-4	.	ASSPLLPPATNEKLF
TRBV7-9	TRBJ1-1	.	ASRPPEGDTEAF
TRBV18	TRBJ2-7	TRBD2	ASSPPTSGLSYEQY
TRBV3-1/TRBV3-2	TRBJ1-2	.	ASSQAPGGIYGYT
TRBV4-2	TRBJ1-3	.	ASSPAQGASGNTIY
TRBV24-1	TRBJ2-5	.	ATSDLWGDQETQY
TRBV30	TRBJ2-2	.	AWSLGTGELF
TRBV5-1	TRBJ2-5	.	ASSPRAPGTQY